This TCR beta chain was captured in a study of T cell responses to AZD1222 COVID-19 vaccine. Study-wide results and limits: Unmutated variant regions reportedly attract nearly half of all spike-specific TCRs. Females made up more of the donors, who were largely white British, and clonal diversity may have come out too low.

This CDR3 has 17 amino acids. The ends lost 1 base at V and 0 bases at J; junction bases unmatched: 10. Germline CDR1 reads SQVTM; CDR2 reads ANQGSEA. This table comes from immunoSEQ multiplex PCR, and its TCRdb copy is limited to in-frame clones, with some not included. Among around 99,000 clones listed, roughly 90% were seen once. With regard to this clone: Antigen specificity is unknown.

The rearrangement joins TRBV29-1 to TRBJ2-3, with 7 positions matching TRBD2. The receptor's source is an adult who received the AZD1222 COVID-19 vaccine. The source material was peripheral blood, sampled 28 days after the second AZD1222 dose. The chain's CDR3 is CSVEVFPAGTSTDTQYF. The CDR3 DNA follows: TGCAGCGTTGAAGTGTTCCCAGCGGGGACTAGCACAGATACGCAGTATTTT.